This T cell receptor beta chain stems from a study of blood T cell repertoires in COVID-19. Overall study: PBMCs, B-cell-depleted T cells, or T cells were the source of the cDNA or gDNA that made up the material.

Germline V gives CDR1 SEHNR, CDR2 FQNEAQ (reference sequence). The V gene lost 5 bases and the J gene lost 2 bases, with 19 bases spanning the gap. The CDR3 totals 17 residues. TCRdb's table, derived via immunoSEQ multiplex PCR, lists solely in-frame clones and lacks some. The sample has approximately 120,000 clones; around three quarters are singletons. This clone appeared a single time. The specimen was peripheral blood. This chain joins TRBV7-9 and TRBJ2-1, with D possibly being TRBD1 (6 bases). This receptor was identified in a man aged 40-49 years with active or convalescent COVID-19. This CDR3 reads CASSPLGAGVTYNEQFF. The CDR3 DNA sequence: TGTGCCAGCAGCCCATTAGGGGCAGGGGTCACCTACAATGAGCAGTTCTTC.